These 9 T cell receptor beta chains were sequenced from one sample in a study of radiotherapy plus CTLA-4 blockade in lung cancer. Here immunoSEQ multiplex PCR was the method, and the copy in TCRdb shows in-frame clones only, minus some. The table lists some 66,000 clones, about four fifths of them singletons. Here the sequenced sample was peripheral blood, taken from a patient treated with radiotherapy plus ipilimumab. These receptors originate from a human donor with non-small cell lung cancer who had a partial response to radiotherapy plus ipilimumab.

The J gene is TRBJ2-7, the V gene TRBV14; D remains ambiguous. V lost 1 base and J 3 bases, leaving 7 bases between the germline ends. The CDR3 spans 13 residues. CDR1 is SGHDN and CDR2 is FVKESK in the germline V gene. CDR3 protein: CASSQGQIYEQYF. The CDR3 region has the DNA TGTGCCAGCAGCCAAGGGCAGATCTACGAGCAGTACTTC.

CDR3 sequence reads: CASTGQVRETQYF. The CDR3 bases are TGCGCCAGCACCGGACAGGTACGAGAGACCCAGTACTTC. The J gene is TRBJ2-5, the V gene TRBV10-2, with 7 bases matching TRBD1. V shed 7 bases and J 4 bases; nucleotides not matched to a gene: 6. Germline CDR1 is WSHSY and CDR2 is SAAADI. There are 13 residues in the CDR3.

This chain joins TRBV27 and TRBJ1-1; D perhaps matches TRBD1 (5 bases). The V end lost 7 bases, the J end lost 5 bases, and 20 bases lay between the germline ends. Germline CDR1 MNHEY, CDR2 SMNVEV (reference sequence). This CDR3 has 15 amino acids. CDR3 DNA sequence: TGTGCCAGCACGTTAAGTCGGGGCGCGGGGACTGAAGCTTTCTTT. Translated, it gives CASTLSRGAGTEAFF.

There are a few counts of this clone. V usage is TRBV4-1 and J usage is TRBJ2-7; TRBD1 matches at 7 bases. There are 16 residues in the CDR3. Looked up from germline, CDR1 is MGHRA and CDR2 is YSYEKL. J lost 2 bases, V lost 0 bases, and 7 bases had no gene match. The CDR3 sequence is CASSQERTGPPYEQYF. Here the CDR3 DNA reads TGCGCCAGCAGCCAAGAGCGGACAGGCCCTCCCTACGAGCAGTACTTC.

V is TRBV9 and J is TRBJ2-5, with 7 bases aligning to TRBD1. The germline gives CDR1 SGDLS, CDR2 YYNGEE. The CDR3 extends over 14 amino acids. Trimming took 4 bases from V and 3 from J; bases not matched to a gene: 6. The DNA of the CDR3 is TGTGCCAGCAGCCCCGGGACAGCGGAAGAGACCCAGTACTTC. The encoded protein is CASSPGTAEETQYF.

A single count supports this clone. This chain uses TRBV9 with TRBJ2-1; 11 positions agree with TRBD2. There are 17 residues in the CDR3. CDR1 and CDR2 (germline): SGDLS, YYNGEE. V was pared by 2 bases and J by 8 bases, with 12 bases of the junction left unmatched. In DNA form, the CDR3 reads TGTGCCAGCAGCGTCGTTAGCGGGAGGGCCACGGGCGATGAGCAGTTCTTC. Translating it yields CASSVVSGRATGDEQFF. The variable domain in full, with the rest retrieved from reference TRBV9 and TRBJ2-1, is DSGVTQTPKHLITATGQRVTLRCSPRSGDLSVYWYQQSLDQGLQFLIQYYNGEERAKGNILERFSAQQFPDLHSELNLSSLELGDSALYFCASSVVSGRATGDEQFFGPGTRLTVL.

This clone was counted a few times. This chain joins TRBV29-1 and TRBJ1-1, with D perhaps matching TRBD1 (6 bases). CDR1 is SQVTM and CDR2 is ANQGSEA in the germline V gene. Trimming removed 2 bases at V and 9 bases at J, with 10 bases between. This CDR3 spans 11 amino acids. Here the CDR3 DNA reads TGCAGCGTTGAACCGGACAGTCAAGCTTTCTTT. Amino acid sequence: CSVEPDSQAFF.

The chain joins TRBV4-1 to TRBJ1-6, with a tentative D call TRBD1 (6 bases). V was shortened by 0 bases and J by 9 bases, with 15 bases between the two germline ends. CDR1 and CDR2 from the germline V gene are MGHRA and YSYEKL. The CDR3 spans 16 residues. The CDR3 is CASSQDVQGRGSPLHF. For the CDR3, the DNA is TGCGCCAGCAGCCAAGATGTACAGGGTCGTGGTTCACCCCTCCACTTT.

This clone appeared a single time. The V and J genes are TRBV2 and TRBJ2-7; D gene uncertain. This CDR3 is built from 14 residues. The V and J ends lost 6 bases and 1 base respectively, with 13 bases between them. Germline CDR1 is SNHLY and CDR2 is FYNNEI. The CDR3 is CASRRSRTSYEQYF. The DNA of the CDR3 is TGTGCCAGCAGAAGAAGCCGAACGTCCTACGAGCAGTACTTC. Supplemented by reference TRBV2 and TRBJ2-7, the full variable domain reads EPEVTQTPSHQVTQMGQEVILRCVPISNHLYFYWYRQILGQKVEFLVSFYNNEISEKSEIFDDQFSVERPDGSNFTLKIRSTKLEDSAMYFCASRRSRTSYEQYFGPGTRLTVT.